This T cell receptor beta chain was profiled in a study of shared clonotypes between healthy human individuals. Assay: immunoSEQ multiplex PCR; the TCRdb copy retains only in-frame clones and omits some. Seen here are approximately 2.4 million clones, around 95% observed once, and the top ten hold 0.13%. The germline V gene has CDR1 MNHNY and CDR2 SVGAGI (reference sequence). V shed 7 bases and J shed 2 bases, with 15 bases lying between them. The CDR3 has 15 residues. The receptor comes from a man aged 18 to 29 in good health. The sample comprised naive CD4+ T cells sorted from blood. Sample subset: CD45RA+ positively selected. J is TRBJ2-1 and V is TRBV6-6; possible D gene TRBD1, 5 bases. The CDR3 nucleotides are TGTGCCAGCATCGCAGACAGTTCACCCTACAATGAGCAGTTCTTC. Encoded protein: CASIADSSPYNEQFF.